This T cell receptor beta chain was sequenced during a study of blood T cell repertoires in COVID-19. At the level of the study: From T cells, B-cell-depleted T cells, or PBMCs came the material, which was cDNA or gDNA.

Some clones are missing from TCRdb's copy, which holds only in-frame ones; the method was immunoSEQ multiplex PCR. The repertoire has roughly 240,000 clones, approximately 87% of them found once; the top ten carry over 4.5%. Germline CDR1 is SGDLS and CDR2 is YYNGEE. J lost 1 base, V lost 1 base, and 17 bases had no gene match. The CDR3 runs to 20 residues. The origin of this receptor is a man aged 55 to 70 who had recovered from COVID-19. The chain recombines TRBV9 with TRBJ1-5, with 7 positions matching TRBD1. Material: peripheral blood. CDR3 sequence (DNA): TGTGCCAGCAGCGTACGAGGAGCCGAACAGGGGAAGAGGAGCAATCAGCCCCAGCATTTT. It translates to CASSVRGAEQGKRSNQPQHF. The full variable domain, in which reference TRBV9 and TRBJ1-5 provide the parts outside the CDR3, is DSGVTQTPKHLITATGQRVTLRCSPRSGDLSVYWYQQSLDQGLQFLIQYYNGEERAKGNILERFSAQQFPDLHSELNLSSLELGDSALYFCASSVRGAEQGKRSNQPQHFGDGTRLSIL.